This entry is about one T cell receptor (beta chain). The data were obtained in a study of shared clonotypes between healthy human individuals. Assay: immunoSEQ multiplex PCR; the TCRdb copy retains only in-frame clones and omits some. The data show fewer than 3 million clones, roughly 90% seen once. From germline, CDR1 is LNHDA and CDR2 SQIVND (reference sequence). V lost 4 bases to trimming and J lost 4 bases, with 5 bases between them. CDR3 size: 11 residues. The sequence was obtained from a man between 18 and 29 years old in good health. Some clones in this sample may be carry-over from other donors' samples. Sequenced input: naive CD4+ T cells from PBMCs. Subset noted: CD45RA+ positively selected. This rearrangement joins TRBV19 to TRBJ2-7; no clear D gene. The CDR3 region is CASSTTYEQYF. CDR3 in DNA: TGTGCCAGTAGTACGACATACGAGCAGTACTTC.